The present TCR beta chain was sequenced within a study of shared clonotypes between healthy human individuals. Study-wide findings and caveats: Researchers found naive subsets generally carried larger estimated richness than memory subsets. Clonotype sharing across four donors was observed for 4% to 5.5% of naive CD4 clonotypes.

Genomic DNA from each subset was divided evenly over several immunoSEQ plates. The repertoire was sequenced with immunoSEQ multiplex PCR; TCRdb's copy has only in-frame clones and lacks some. The table includes hundreds of thousands of clones, less than 98% detected once. Division of CD4+ cells produced a CD45RA+ naive subset and a CD45RA-negative memory subset. With respect to this clone: No antigen is known for it.

Trimming took 2 bases from V and 7 from J, leaving 8 bases between them. This CDR3 spans 13 amino acids. Germline V gives CDR1 SGHAT, CDR2 FQNNGV. The sequence was obtained from a young woman in good health. The gene calls are TRBV11-2 and TRBJ2-2; D perhaps matches TRBD2 (5 bases). The specimen was naive CD4+ T cells sorted from blood. Indicated subset: CD45RA+ positively selected. The CDR3 loop reads CASSLRRVGELFF. As DNA, the CDR3 is TGTGCCAGCAGCTTACGGCGGGTCGGGGAGCTGTTTTTT.